The 31 T cell receptor beta chains given below trace back to one sample, sequenced in a study of shared clonotypes between healthy human individuals. Sequencing used immunoSEQ multiplex PCR; TCRdb keeps in-frame clones, though not all of them. The table shows approximately 980,000 clones, with 76% occurring only once. The specimen was memory CD4+ T cells sorted from blood. Subset noted: CD45RA-negative fraction. Every receptor here comes from a man younger than 35 in good health.

This rearrangement joins TRBV7-9 to TRBJ1-1, with unresolved D. This CDR3 is built from 14 residues. V lost 2 bases, J lost 8 bases, and 15 bases lay in between. Germline V CDR1 and CDR2: SEHNR, FQNEAQ (reference sequence). CDR3 DNA sequence: TGTGCCAGCAGCTTAATGTCGGACCCCTTCGAAGCTTTCTTT. It specifies CASSLMSDPFEAFF.

This chain joins TRBV2 and TRBJ1-1, with TRBD1 matching 7 bases. J lost 7 bases, V lost 7 bases, and 12 bases had no gene match. The CDR3 contains 14 residues. CDR1 is SNHLY, CDR2 FYNNEI, per germline. DNA for the CDR3: TGTGCCAGCAAAGGACAGGTTACACGGGGTGAAGCTTTCTTT. This translates into CASKGQVTRGEAFF.

The V call is TRBV7-9, the J call TRBJ2-1; 15 bases fit TRBD2. CDR3 length: 18 residues. The J segment lost 7 bases and the V segment lost 4 bases, leaving 11 bases of the junction unmatched. Germline CDR1 SEHNR, CDR2 FQNEAQ (reference sequence). The CDR3 sequence: CASSSARPGLAGGNEQFF. CDR3 sequence (DNA): TGTGCCAGCAGCTCCGCTCGTCCGGGACTAGCGGGGGGAAATGAGCAGTTCTTC.

The chain has TRBV2 and TRBJ1-5; D is possibly TRBD1 (5 bases). This CDR3 has 14 amino acids. Germline V gene sequence: CDR1 SNHLY, CDR2 FYNNEI. V lost 3 bases and J 4 bases, leaving 10 bases between the germline ends. The DNA for the CDR3 is TGTGCCAGCAGTGACGCAGGGCGTAATCAGCCCCAGCATTTT. Translated, it gives CASSDAGRNQPQHF.

This clone has a handful of counts. The chain recombines TRBV10-3 with TRBJ2-3, with 10 bases identical to TRBD2. The V and J ends lost 4 bases and 1 base, in that order; junction bases with no gene match: 5. The CDR3 runs 16 residues. Germline loops: CDR1 ENHRY, CDR2 SYGVKD. The CDR3 DNA follows: TGTGCCATCAGTGCACTAACTAGCGGGGGCACAGATACGCAGTATTTT. Translation gives CAISALTSGGTDTQYF.

V is TRBV6-4 and J is TRBJ1-5, with 9 bases identical to TRBD1. Trimming took 8 bases from V and 0 from J; bases not matched to a gene: 2. Germline lookup yields CDR1 MRHNA and CDR2 SNTAGT. CDR3 length: 14 amino acids. DNA for the CDR3: TGTGCCAGCCGGGACAGGGTTAGCAATCAGCCCCAGCATTTT. Protein: CASRDRVSNQPQHF.

This sequence joins TRBV7-2 and TRBJ2-1; TRBD2 matches 12 bases. The CDR3 is made up of 16 amino acids. CDR1 is SGHTA and CDR2 is FQGNSA in the germline V gene. J was trimmed by 2 bases and V by 4 bases; bases with no gene match: 3. The CDR3 spells CASSSTSGGPYNEQFF. The CDR3 DNA follows: TGTGCCAGCAGCTCGACTAGCGGGGGACCCTACAATGAGCAGTTCTTC. The full variable domain, completed using reference TRBV7-2 and TRBJ2-1, is GAGVSQSPSNKVTEKGKDVELRCDPISGHTALYWYRQSLGQGLEFLIYFQGNSAPDKSGLPSDRFSAERTGGSVSTLTIQRTQQEDSAVYLCASSSTSGGPYNEQFFGPGTRLTVL.

With regard to this clone: Within the sample, other DNA sequences also encode this same CDR3. The chain employs TRBV28 and TRBJ1-2; the D gene is possibly TRBD1 (5 bases). The germline CDR1 and CDR2 sequences are MDHEN and SYDVKM. CDR3 length: 13 amino acids. With 4 bases removed from V and 2 bases from J, the gap between germline ends came to 8 bases. The CDR3 is CASSSGANYGYTF. In DNA, the CDR3 is TGTGCCAGCAGTTCCGGGGCCAACTATGGCTACACCTTC.

This chain uses TRBV2 with TRBJ1-1; perhaps TRBD1 as D (6 bases). Per the germline V gene, CDR1 is SNHLY and CDR2 is FYNNEI. This CDR3 is 13 amino acids long. V lost 5 bases and J 3 bases, leaving 10 bases between the germline ends. The CDR3 reads CASSIHRDTEAFF. The CDR3 nucleotides read TGTGCCAGCAGTATTCACAGGGACACTGAAGCTTTCTTT.

A note on this clone: Other DNA sequences in this sample translate to the same CDR3. The chain couples TRBV9 to TRBJ1-3; no clear D. This CDR3 has 15 amino acids. V lost 0 bases to trimming and J lost 3 bases, with 10 bases between them. Germline assignment: CDR1 SGDLS and CDR2 YYNGEE. CDR3 protein: CASSVGGFSGNTIYF. The CDR3 DNA is TGTGCCAGCAGCGTAGGAGGATTTAGTGGAAACACCATATATTTT.

A few counts support this clone. This rearrangement joins TRBV19 to TRBJ1-5, with a possible D match to TRBD1 (6 bases). Looked up from germline, CDR1 is LNHDA and CDR2 is SQIVND (reference sequence). Deletions cut 5 bases from V and 7 bases from J, with 15 bases between. CDR3 length: 14 residues. The CDR3, as DNA: TGTGCCAGTAGTGCCGGCAGGGGAAGGCAGCCCCAGCATTTT. Translation gives CASSAGRGRQPQHF.

The chain recombines TRBV6-6 with TRBJ1-2; no definite D call. The germline V gene has CDR1 MNHNY and CDR2 SVGAGI (reference sequence). V shed 7 bases and J shed 7 bases, with 19 bases lying between them. The CDR3 runs to 14 residues. The CDR3 DNA is TGTGCCAGCAATGTGAGGAGTGGAGCGGGTGGCTACACCTTC. Its protein product is CASNVRSGAGGYTF.

The chain employs TRBV2 and TRBJ2-5; the D is unclear. CDR1 SNHLY and CDR2 FYNNEI come from the germline V gene. The CDR3 contains 14 residues. With 2 bases removed from V and 2 bases from J, the gap between germline ends came to 9 bases. CDR3 nucleotide sequence: TGTGCCAGCAGTGAATGGGCGGATCAAGAGACCCAGTACTTC. It is translated as CASSEWADQETQYF.

This clone was seen more than once but under ten times. The rearrangement uses TRBV5-5 and TRBJ1-5, with D possibly matching TRBD1 (5 bases). Per germline, CDR1 SGHKS and CDR2 YYEKEE (reference sequence). V lost 0 bases to trimming and J lost 9 bases, with 16 bases between them. The CDR3 spans 15 residues. CDR3 amino acids: CASSLDRLGPRPQHF. The CDR3, as DNA: TGTGCCAGCAGCTTGGACAGGTTGGGCCCTCGGCCCCAGCATTTT.

This rearrangement joins TRBV7-2 to TRBJ2-7; maybe TRBD1 (5 bases). From germline, CDR1 is SGHTA and CDR2 FQGNSA. V lost 3 bases to trimming and J lost 7 bases, with 16 bases between them. The CDR3 consists of 14 residues. The CDR3 sequence: CASSFSQVLYEQYF. CDR3 in DNA: TGTGCCAGCAGCTTTTCACAGGTTCTATATGAGCAGTACTTC.

The chain couples TRBV2 to TRBJ2-7, with a weak D call TRBD1 (5 bases). Between the trimmed V and J ends, which lost 3 bases and 3 bases, there was a span of 9 bases. CDR1 and CDR2 from the germline V gene are SNHLY and FYNNEI. This CDR3 contains 13 residues. The chain's CDR3 is CASSERQYYEQYF. The CDR3 nucleotides are TGTGCCAGCAGTGAGAGACAGTACTACGAGCAGTACTTC.

The chain has TRBV10-3 and TRBJ2-5; the D is unclear. Germline loops: CDR1 ENHRY, CDR2 SYGVKD. V dropped 1 base and J dropped 4 bases, with 4 bases sitting between them. The CDR3 contains 12 residues. This chain's CDR3 is CAISEWGETQYF. The CDR3 DNA reads as TGTGCCATCAGTGAGTGGGGAGAGACCCAGTACTTC.

The rearrangement uses TRBV5-6 and TRBJ2-3, with D tentatively TRBD2 (6 bases). Germline values: CDR1 SGHDT, CDR2 YYEEEE. The CDR3 has 16 amino acids. Trimming shortened V by 4 bases and J by 11 bases, and 26 bases separated the two germline ends. The CDR3 region is CASSINLAPWGEKQYF. The CDR3, as DNA: TGTGCCAGCAGCATTAATCTAGCCCCCTGGGGGGAGAAGCAGTATTTT.

Details on this clone: The junction does not match germline at one end; this may be a read error. The chain carries TRBV29-1 and TRBJ1-1, with 9 bases matching TRBD1. Germline lookup yields CDR1 SQVTM and CDR2 ANQGSEA. The CDR3 contains 13 residues. CDR3 in amino acids: CSVLVGSGQGRIF. The CDR3 DNA sequence: TGCAGCGTGTTGGTGGGGTCCGGACAGGGGCGGATTTTT.

A remark on this clone: The DNA is omitted, as the CDR3 cannot be located on it reliably, and the CDR3 follows TCRdb's listing. V gene TRBV21-1 combines with J gene TRBJ1-5; the table's D call, TRBD1, was not checked against the DNA. TRBV21-1 is a documented pseudogene. The CDR3 extends over 18 residues, inclusive of both ends. CDR3: CASSKVGQGAAIMQPQHF.

There are a few counts of this clone. The chain employs TRBV27 and TRBJ1-1; no clear D. Trimming took off 4 bases at V and 1 base at J, with 10 bases between the two ends. The CDR3 spans 14 residues. Germline CDR1 MNHEY, CDR2 SMNVEV (reference sequence). The CDR3 reads CASSSNRANTEAFF. The CDR3 DNA is TGTGCCAGCAGTTCTAACAGAGCGAACACTGAAGCTTTCTTT.

This clone was found many times. This chain joins TRBV7-8 and TRBJ2-1, with 10 bases that match TRBD1. Germline CDR1 SGHVS, CDR2 FQNEAQ. CDR3 length: 14 residues. V was pared by 4 bases and J by 9 bases, with 6 bases of the junction left unmatched. CDR3 protein: CASSSTGTGVEQFF. CDR3 nucleotide sequence: TGTGCCAGCAGCTCAACCGGGACAGGGGTTGAGCAGTTCTTC. The whole variable domain, filled in from reference TRBV7-8 and TRBJ2-1, reads GAGVSQSPRYKVAKRGQDVALRCDPISGHVSLFWYQQALGQGPEFLTYFQNEAQLDKSGLPSDRFFAERPEGSVSTLKIQRTQQEDSAVYLCASSSTGTGVEQFFGPGTRLTVL.

J is TRBJ2-7 and V is TRBV7-9; perhaps TRBD1 as D (6 bases). Trimming left V 6 bases short and J 6 bases short, with 21 bases between. The CDR3 is 15 residues long. Germline-derived CDR1 and CDR2 are SEHNR and FQNEAQ (reference sequence). The CDR3 DNA is TGTGCCAGCAGTCCTTCCGGCAGGGGTCGAAGCGAGCAGTACTTC. This sequence encodes CASSPSGRGRSEQYF. Full variable domain (remainder filled in from reference TRBV7-9 and TRBJ2-7): DTGVSQNPRHKITKRGQNVTFRCDPISEHNRLYWYRQTLGQGPEFLTYFQNEAQLEKSRLLSDRFSAERPKGSFSTLEIQRTEQGDSAMYLCASSPSGRGRSEQYFGPGTRLTVT.

The J gene is TRBJ1-2, the V gene TRBV27; 9 bases are shared with TRBD1. With V trimmed by 4 bases and J by 0 bases, 3 bases remained unmatched. CDR3 length equals 15 residues. The germline CDR1 and CDR2 sequences are MNHEY and SMNVEV (reference sequence). The CDR3 loop reads CASSSGTGTNYGYTF. CDR3 DNA sequence: TGTGCCAGCAGTTCCGGGACAGGGACTAACTATGGCTACACCTTC.

The V gene is TRBV30, the J gene TRBJ1-4; D is ambiguous. Germline V gene lookup returns CDR1 GTSNPN and CDR2 SVGIG (reference sequence). Trimming left V 5 bases short and J 0 bases short, with 31 bases between. This CDR3 has 21 amino acids. The CDR3 is CAWPVIIIYSSKKSTNEKLFF. CDR3 bases: TGTGCCTGGCCTGTAATCATTATTTATTCCTCCAAGAAATCAACTAATGAAAAACTGTTTTTT.

The chain combines TRBV2 with TRBJ2-1; 7 bases line up with TRBD1. Trimming at V came to 2 bases and at J to 9 bases, leaving 16 bases not matched to a gene. The germline V gene has CDR1 SNHLY and CDR2 FYNNEI. The CDR3 has 17 amino acids. CDR3 loop: CASSETPTGLSSSEQFF. CDR3 bases: TGTGCCAGCAGTGAAACCCCGACAGGGTTGTCCTCCAGTGAGCAGTTCTTC.

This sequence joins TRBV30 and TRBJ1-6, with D possibly being TRBD1 (5 bases). The CDR3 contains 14 residues. CDR1 is GTSNPN, CDR2 SVGIG, per germline (reference sequence). V lost 2 bases, J lost 8 bases, and 13 bases lay in between. The CDR3 sequence: CAWSSRTYDSPLHF. As DNA, the CDR3 is TGTGCCTGGAGTTCACGGACATATGATTCACCCCTCCACTTT.

There are a few counts of this clone. The chain couples TRBV6-1 to TRBJ1-5, with D perhaps matching TRBD1 (5 bases). CDR1 is MNHNS and CDR2 is SASEGT in the germline V gene. This CDR3 has 20 residues. With 2 bases removed from V and 4 bases from J, the gap between germline ends came to 27 bases. Here the CDR3 DNA reads TGTGCCAGCAGTGAAATTCTCCCGCCGCCCGGGACTTACGGGAATCAGCCCCAGCATTTT. Its translation: CASSEILPPPGTYGNQPQHF.

The rearrangement joins TRBV5-1 to TRBJ1-2; perhaps TRBD1 as D (5 bases). Trimming pared 0 bases from V and 5 bases from J, leaving 17 bases between. The germline V gene has CDR1 SGHRS and CDR2 YFSETQ. The CDR3 is 16 residues long. CDR3 sequence reads: CASSLVGSGAGYGYTF. DNA for the CDR3: TGCGCCAGCAGCTTGGTCGGTTCAGGAGCAGGGTATGGCTACACCTTC.

The chain is built from TRBV30 and TRBJ2-7; 7 bases are a match to TRBD1. Germline CDR1 is GTSNPN and CDR2 is SVGIG (reference sequence). The V gene end was trimmed by 4 bases and the J gene end by 2 bases; junction bases not matched to a gene: 5. This CDR3 contains 13 residues. The CDR3 DNA reads TGTGCCTGGAAGACCGGGACAGCCTACGAGCAGTACTTC. Translation: CAWKTGTAYEQYF.

As to this clone: Different DNA sequences within this sample yield the same CDR3. The chain combines TRBV11-2 with TRBJ2-3, with TRBD2 matching 13 bases. V lost 2 bases and J lost 3; bases outside the gene matches: 2. CDR3 length equals 16 residues. Germline V gene data show CDR1 as SGHAT and CDR2 as FQNNGV. The CDR3 here is CASSLRLAGGTDTQYF. CDR3 sequence (DNA): TGTGCCAGCAGCTTACGACTAGCGGGGGGAACAGATACGCAGTATTTT.